The 17 T cell receptor beta chains below were found in one sample sequenced in a study of CD8+ T cells in alopecia areata. This sample's treatment: oral pan-JAK inhibitor, 5-10 mg twice daily. cDNA prepared by RNA extraction and subsequent reverse transcription served as the template for sequencing. Some clones are missing from TCRdb's copy, which holds only in-frame ones; the method was immunoSEQ multiplex PCR. The repertoire has 150,000 to 200,000 clones, about 65% of them found once; the top ten carry approximately 1.3%. Sample: CD4+ T cells sorted from blood, taken between weeks 49 and 50, from a patient treated with tofacitinib. Receptors were obtained from a human donor with alopecia areata.

The chain uses TRBV29-1 and TRBJ2-2; tentative D call: TRBD1 (5 bases). V lost 7 bases to trimming and J lost 7 bases, with 13 bases between them. The CDR3 consists of 12 residues. Germline lookup yields CDR1 SQVTM and CDR2 ANQGSEA. As DNA, the CDR3 is TGCAGCGGACAGAAGGACGGCGGGGAGCTGTTTTTT. Its protein product is CSGQKDGGELFF.

J is TRBJ1-4 and V is TRBV7-2; unclear D gene. The germline V gene encodes CDR1 SGHTA and CDR2 FQGNSA. Between the trimmed V and J ends, which lost 1 base and 6 bases, there was a span of 15 bases. The CDR3 length is 16 residues. The CDR3 loop is CASSLGRAATDEKLFF. DNA of the CDR3: TGTGCCAGCAGCTTAGGTCGAGCAGCCACAGATGAAAAACTGTTTTTT. The entire variable domain, with the rest obtained from reference TRBV7-2 and TRBJ1-4, is as follows: GAGVSQSPSNKVTEKGKDVELRCDPISGHTALYWYRQSLGQGLEFLIYFQGNSAPDKSGLPSDRFSAERTGGSVSTLTIQRTQQEDSAVYLCASSLGRAATDEKLFFGSGTQLSVL.

The chain carries TRBV14 and TRBJ1-2; TRBD1 is a possible D gene (5 bases). Germline CDR1 and CDR2: SGHDN and FVKESK. V lost 2 bases and J lost 4, with 8 bases in between. This CDR3 is built from 13 residues. The CDR3 spells CASSQRGLYGYTF. CDR3 nucleotide sequence: TGTGCCAGCAGCCAACGGGGACTCTATGGCTACACCTTC.

The chain couples TRBV20-1 to TRBJ1-2; D unclear. The V end was cut by 6 bases, the J end by 14 bases, with 19 bases between. In germline, CDR1 is DFQATT, CDR2 SNEGSKA (reference sequence). This CDR3 is 11 amino acids long. CDR3 bases: TGCAGTGCCCTTTCGGATCCCGCGCCGACCTTC. Protein product: CSALSDPAPTF.

This clone was detected a few times. The same CDR3 can be traced to other DNA sequences in this sample. The chain couples TRBV29-1 to TRBJ1-5; 8 nucleotides agree with TRBD1. There are 16 residues in the CDR3. From germline, CDR1 is SQVTM and CDR2 ANQGSEA. V lost 3 bases, J lost 1 base, and 8 bases stayed unmatched. The CDR3 DNA is TGCAGCGTTGAGCTTACAGGGGGAAGCAGCAATCAGCCCCAGCATTTT. Translating gives CSVELTGGSSNQPQHF.

The rearrangement uses TRBV11-2 and TRBJ2-7; a possible D gene is TRBD2 (6 bases). V lost 2 bases and J lost 7, with 18 bases in between. The CDR3 runs 15 residues. Germline CDR1 reads SGHAT; CDR2 reads FQNNGV. As DNA, the CDR3 is TGTGCCAGCAGCTTACCCGATGCGGGGCCGGGGGAGCAGTACTTC. The encoded protein is CASSLPDAGPGEQYF.

This chain links TRBV29-1 with TRBJ2-5; D uncertain. Looked up from germline, CDR1 is SQVTM and CDR2 is ANQGSEA. V shed 6 bases and J shed 5 bases, with 13 bases lying between them. The CDR3 loop spans 12 amino acids. DNA of the CDR3: TGCAGCGTCGGGCCCCATGCGGAGACCCAGTACTTC. Amino acid sequence: CSVGPHAETQYF. The whole variable domain, filled in from reference TRBV29-1 and TRBJ2-5, reads SAVISQKPSRDICQRGTSLTIQCQVDSQVTMMFWYRQQPGQSLTLIATANQGSEATYESGFVIDKFPISRPNLTFSTLTVSNMSPEDSSIYLCSVGPHAETQYFGPGTRLLVL.

This chain joins TRBV10-2 and TRBJ1-5; D may be TRBD1 (5 bases). The CDR3 has 15 residues. CDR1 WSHSY and CDR2 SAAADI come from the germline V gene. V was shortened by 2 bases and J by 3 bases, with 11 bases between the two germline ends. The CDR3 DNA follows: TGCGCCAGCAGTGAGACGGGACCGGTCAATCAGCCCCAGCATTTT. Translation: CASSETGPVNQPQHF.

The genes are TRBV6-6 and TRBJ1-2; D is possibly TRBD1 (5 bases). CDR1 is MNHNY, CDR2 SVGAGI, per germline (reference sequence). The V end was cut by 5 bases, the J end by 7 bases, with 14 bases between. The CDR3 runs to 13 residues. The CDR3, as DNA: TGTGCCAGCAGTCAGTCCGTTGGGGGTGGCTACACCTTC. Its translation: CASSQSVGGGYTF.

This clone has a single count. The rearrangement uses TRBV27 and TRBJ2-3; 9 bases are shared with TRBD2. The germline V gene has CDR1 MNHEY and CDR2 SMNVEV (reference sequence). The J segment lost 1 base and the V segment lost 5 bases, leaving 4 bases of the junction unmatched. This CDR3 is built from 15 residues. CDR3 coding DNA: TGTGCCAGCAGTCTTCGGACTAGCGGCACAGATACGCAGTATTTT. Amino acids: CASSLRTSGTDTQYF.

This sequence joins TRBV7-2 and TRBJ2-7; unclear D gene. The CDR3 covers 13 residues. V was clipped by 5 bases and J by 4 bases, with 12 bases between them. The germline V gene encodes CDR1 SGHTA and CDR2 FQGNSA. This CDR3 is CASSPWVVYEQYF. CDR3 coding DNA: TGTGCCAGCAGCCCGTGGGTGGTTTACGAGCAGTACTTC.

The V gene is TRBV29-1, the J gene TRBJ2-1, with 10 bases aligning to TRBD1. Germline trimming cut 7 bases from V and 7 bases from J; bases unmatched to any gene: 4. The germline CDR1 and CDR2 sequences are SQVTM and ANQGSEA. The CDR3 is made up of 12 amino acids. This chain's CDR3 is CSASGQGNEQFF. In nucleotides, the CDR3 is TGCAGCGCATCGGGACAGGGGAATGAGCAGTTCTTC.

The chain employs TRBV29-1 and TRBJ2-1; D call uncertain. The length of the CDR3 is 15 residues. Trimming took off 6 bases at V and 0 bases at J, with 15 bases between the two ends. Looked up from germline, CDR1 is SQVTM and CDR2 is ANQGSEA. CDR3 DNA sequence: TGCAGCGTGGTCCCACTACCGAGCTCCTACAATGAGCAGTTCTTC. Its protein is CSVVPLPSSYNEQFF.

J is TRBJ1-2 and V is TRBV5-6; no reliable D call. Trimming shortened V by 4 bases and J by 4 bases, and 5 bases separated the two germline ends. Germline CDR1 and CDR2: SGHDT and YYEEEE. This CDR3 is built from 11 residues. In DNA form, the CDR3 reads TGTGCCAGCAGCAGGACCTATGGCTACACCTTC. It yields the protein CASSRTYGYTF.

The chain couples TRBV11-1 to TRBJ2-3; 7 bases agree with TRBD1. The CDR3 has 13 residues. V shed 5 bases, J shed 2 bases, and the junction held 1 base outside the gene matches. Germline CDR1 reads SGHAT; CDR2 reads FQDESV (reference sequence). The CDR3: CASSTGDTDTQYF. The CDR3 DNA is TGTGCCAGCAGCACAGGGGACACAGATACGCAGTATTTT.

The rearrangement uses TRBV23-1 and TRBJ1-2; D is unresolved. TRBV23-1 qualifies as an ORF whose function is uncertain. The germline V and J ends were trimmed by 5 bases and 8 bases, with 0 bases remaining between them. The CDR3 totals 8 residues. In DNA form, the CDR3 reads TGCGCCAGCAGTGGCTACACCTTC. Translation gives CASSGYTF.

This clone was observed a few times. V gene TRBV9 combines with J gene TRBJ2-7; D is undetermined. This CDR3 is built from 14 residues. Germline lookup yields CDR1 SGDLS and CDR2 YYNGEE. V was shortened by 0 bases and J by 3 bases, with 10 bases between the two germline ends. CDR3 sequence (DNA): TGTGCCAGCAGCGTAGGCTCCACCAGCTACGAGCAGTACTTC. Translating it yields CASSVGSTSYEQYF.